The 7 T cell receptor beta chains in this list originate from one sample, sequenced in a study of cytomegalovirus exposure and HLA in healthy donors. Sequenced by immunoSEQ multiplex PCR; TCRdb stores in-frame clones only, minus some. The table lists about 150,000 clones, 70% to 85% of them singletons. Sequenced: PBMCs. Every receptor here comes from a man aged 25-40 years in good health and CMV-seropositive.

V gene TRBV5-1 combines with J gene TRBJ2-7; 10 nucleotides line up with TRBD1. CDR3 length equals 16 residues. The V gene's germline CDR1 is SGHRS and CDR2 YFSETQ. V was pared by 4 bases and J by 11 bases, with 18 bases of the junction left unmatched. The CDR3 sequence: CASSLGGRDRGQGKYF. DNA of the CDR3: TGCGCCAGCAGCCTGGGTGGTCGGGACAGGGGACAGGGGAAGTACTTC.

The CDR3 DNA follows: TGTGCCTGCGTTCCGGGACTAGCGAACAATGAGCAGTTCTTC. It yields the protein CACVPGLANNEQFF. The rearrangement links TRBV30 to TRBJ2-1; TRBD2 agrees at 10 bases. Losses at the gene ends were 6 bases for V and 5 bases for J; bases not matched to a gene: 7. This CDR3 spans 14 amino acids. Germline V gives CDR1 GTSNPN, CDR2 SVGIG (reference sequence). Using reference TRBV30 and TRBJ2-1 for the parts outside the CDR3, the full variable domain is SQTIHQWPATLVQPVGSPLSLECTVEGTSNPNLYWYRQAAGRGLQLLFYSVGIGQISSEVPQNLSASRPQDRQFILSSKKLLLSDSGFYLCACVPGLANNEQFFGPGTRLTVL.

The V gene is TRBV7-9, the J gene TRBJ2-3, with 7 bases that match TRBD2. Germline CDR1 reads SEHNR; CDR2 reads FQNEAQ (reference sequence). V lost 2 bases and J lost 1; bases outside the gene matches: 6. The CDR3 loop spans 16 amino acids. Written as DNA, the CDR3 is TGTGCCAGCAGCTTACGGCGGGAGTTGGGCACAGATACGCAGTATTTT. It encodes CASSLRRELGTDTQYF.

The chain has TRBV4-2 and TRBJ2-5; perhaps TRBD2 as D (5 bases). CDR1 and CDR2 from the germline V gene are LGHNA and YNFKEQ. CDR3 length: 15 amino acids. Trimming stripped 4 bases from V and 0 bases from J, with 12 bases between. For the CDR3, the DNA is TGTGCCAGCAGCCGGACTTACGGGAACCAAGAGACCCAGTACTTC. Its protein is CASSRTYGNQETQYF.

The chain carries TRBV5-6 and TRBJ2-7; 7 bases are a match to TRBD1. Germline V gene lookup returns CDR1 SGHDT and CDR2 YYEEEE. V shed 0 bases, J shed 2 bases, and the junction held 8 bases outside the gene matches. This CDR3 region has 16 residues. Written as DNA, the CDR3 is TGTGCCAGCAGCTTGGAGGTTGGGACAGAGCCCTACGAGCAGTACTTC. Its translation is CASSLEVGTEPYEQYF.

This chain joins TRBV10-3 and TRBJ2-5; tentatively, D is TRBD1 (5 bases). From germline, CDR1 is ENHRY and CDR2 SYGVKD. Trimming took off 0 bases at V and 7 bases at J, with 18 bases between the two ends. The length of the CDR3 is 16 residues. CDR3 DNA: TGTGCCATCAGTGAGTCGGGTGACCCAAAAAGGGGGACCCAGTACTTC. Translating gives CAISESGDPKRGTQYF.

This clone was counted a few times. This chain uses TRBV7-9 with TRBJ2-3; TRBD1 might be the D (5 bases). Germline assignment: CDR1 SEHNR and CDR2 FQNEAQ (reference sequence). The V end lost 5 bases, the J end lost 0 bases, and 12 bases lay between the germline ends. This CDR3 region has 15 residues. CDR3 bases: TGTGCCAGCAGCGACCAGGGAACTAGCACAGATACGCAGTATTTT. Translating gives CASSDQGTSTDTQYF.